These 9 T cell receptor beta chains were all obtained from the same sample, sequenced in a study of blood T cell repertoires in COVID-19. The repertoire was sequenced with immunoSEQ multiplex PCR; TCRdb's copy has only in-frame clones and lacks some. The table includes hundreds of thousands of clones, around 90% detected once. The specimen was PBMCs or T cells enriched from blood (not recorded which). All receptors derive from a woman aged 45-65 years who had recovered from COVID-19.

The chain has TRBV5-4 and TRBJ1-2; unclear D gene. Trimming cost V 0 bases and J 0 bases, with 9 bases left between them. Germline-derived CDR1 and CDR2 are SGHNT and YYREEE (reference sequence). This CDR3 has 15 residues. CDR3 residues: CASSLGSVANYGYTF. CDR3 coding DNA: TGTGCCAGCAGCTTGGGGTCGGTAGCTAACTATGGCTACACCTTC. Looking up the rest from reference TRBV5-4 and TRBJ1-2 gives the full variable domain: ETGVTQSPTHLIKTRGQQVTLRCSSQSGHNTVSWYQQALGQGPQFIFQYYREEENGRGNFPPRFSGLQFPNYSSELNVNALELDDSALYLCASSLGSVANYGYTFGSGTRLTVV.

The chain is built from TRBV6-2 or TRBV6-3 and TRBJ2-7; 10 positions match TRBD1. Germline V gene data show CDR1 as MNHEY and CDR2 as SVGEGT. The CDR3 has 14 amino acids. The V segment lost 1 base and the J segment 5 bases; nucleotides outside the gene matches: 2. The CDR3 DNA reads as TGTGCCAGCAGTTACTATGGGACAGGGGACGAGCAGTACTTC. This codes for CASSYYGTGDEQYF.

The V gene is TRBV25-1, the J gene TRBJ1-1; D unresolved. Germline values: CDR1 MGHDK, CDR2 SYGVNS. This CDR3 contains 15 residues. Trimming shortened V by 5 bases and J by 1 base, and 14 bases separated the two germline ends. The CDR3 spells CASSKGGPGNTEAFF. CDR3 in DNA: TGTGCCAGCAGTAAGGGAGGACCCGGGAACACTGAAGCTTTCTTT.

The chain couples TRBV2 to TRBJ1-1; TRBD1 might be the D (5 bases). The germline V gene encodes CDR1 SNHLY and CDR2 FYNNEI. The ends were cut back, 6 bases at V and 1 base at J, with 12 bases in the middle. The length of the CDR3 is 14 residues. The CDR3: CASREQVWNTEAFF. Here the CDR3 DNA reads TGTGCCAGCAGGGAACAGGTGTGGAACACTGAAGCTTTCTTT. The full variable domain, with the rest looked up from reference TRBV2 and TRBJ1-1, is EPEVTQTPSHQVTQMGQEVILRCVPISNHLYFYWYRQILGQKVEFLVSFYNNEISEKSEIFDDQFSVERPDGSNFTLKIRSTKLEDSAMYFCASREQVWNTEAFFGQGTRLTVV.

The CDR3 DNA sequence: TGTGCCAGCAGTGAACACGCCCCGGGGTCACCCCTCCACTTT. Protein sequence: CASSEHAPGSPLHF. The chain joins TRBV25-1 to TRBJ1-6; the D is unclear. Trimming stripped 2 bases from V and 10 bases from J, with 12 bases between. The germline CDR1 and CDR2 sequences are MGHDK and SYGVNS. The CDR3 has 14 amino acids.

V and J are TRBV15 and TRBJ2-6; possible D gene TRBD2, 5 bases. Looked up from germline, CDR1 is LNHNV and CDR2 is YYDKDF (reference sequence). V gave up 0 bases and J gave up 2 bases, with 14 bases separating them. The CDR3 spans 18 residues. This CDR3 reads CATSRDPIGGAGANVLTF. The CDR3, as DNA: TGTGCCACCAGCAGAGACCCGATCGGAGGAGCTGGGGCCAACGTCCTGACTTTC.

This clone was counted a few times. This chain links TRBV28 with TRBJ2-4, with D uncertain. This CDR3 contains 15 residues. Germline CDR1 reads MDHEN; CDR2 reads SYDVKM. V shed 1 base and J shed 4 bases, with 11 bases lying between them. CDR3 DNA: TGTGCCAGCAGTTTATCGAGTTATGATAAAAACATTCAGTACTTC. This encodes CASSLSSYDKNIQYF.

The V call is TRBV18, the J call TRBJ1-4, with D tentatively TRBD1 (6 bases). Per germline, CDR1 KGHSH and CDR2 LQKENI. This CDR3 is 14 amino acids long. V shed 5 bases and J shed 4 bases, with 11 bases lying between them. The CDR3 DNA is TGTGCCAGCTCAACGACAGGTCTTAATGAAAAACTGTTTTTT. This translates into CASSTTGLNEKLFF.

This chain links TRBV9 with TRBJ2-7, with 12 bases aligning to TRBD2. The V gene end was trimmed by 3 bases and the J gene end by 2 bases; junction bases not matched to a gene: 3. CDR1 SGDLS and CDR2 YYNGEE come from the germline V gene. This CDR3 has 15 residues. The CDR3 sequence is CASSGRTSGTYEQYF. The CDR3 nucleotides read TGTGCCAGCAGCGGACGGACTAGCGGGACCTACGAGCAGTACTTC.